Listed below are T cell receptor beta chains from one sample, sequenced in a study of OX40 agonist ivuxolimab in advanced cancers. Sequenced by immunoSEQ multiplex PCR; TCRdb stores in-frame clones only, minus some. The profile covers 70,000 to 90,000 clones, with about 89% appearing a single time and more than 7% taken by the ten largest. Material: CD4+ or CD8+ T cells sorted from blood, obtained in a trial of the OX40 agonist ivuxolimab. The receptors derive from an adult with an advanced solid tumor such as melanoma, head and neck, liver or kidney cancer. The CDR3 runs from the conserved cysteine through the conserved F or W. D genes are given only for firm matches. A row's size may be missing; if present it is once, few, many or a size class.

TRBD1	.	TRBV30	TRBJ1-5	CAWSVRSPGQASNQPQHF	TGTGCCTGGAGTGTACGTAGCCCGGGACAGGCTAGCAATCAGCCCCAGCATTTT
TRBD2	once	TRBV12-5	TRBJ2-1	CASGASGRARDEQFF	TGTGCTAGTGGAGCGAGCGGGAGGGCCCGTGATGAGCAGTTCTTC
.	.	TRBV5-1	TRBJ2-3	CASSNTDTQYF	TGCGCCAGCAGCAACACAGATACGCAGTATTTT
.	.	TRBV4-1	TRBJ2-1	CASKTGEGNEQFF	TGCGCCAGCAAAACAGGGGAGGGGAATGAGCAGTTCTTC
.	.	TRBV13	TRBJ2-7	CASSLTYEQYF	TGTGCCAGCAGCTTAACATACGAGCAGTACTTC
.	.	TRBV4-1	TRBJ1-2	CASSQERFGGYYGYTF	TGCGCCAGCAGCCAAGAACGTTTCGGGGGGTACTATGGCTACACCTTC
.	.	TRBV2	TRBJ2-1	CASSEEIAGQFF	TGTGCCAGCAGTGAAGAAATAGCTGGGCAGTTCTTC
TRBD1	.	TRBV7-9	TRBJ1-4	CASSPILQGRNEKLFF	TGTGCCAGCAGCCCGATATTACAGGGGAGGAATGAAAAACTGTTTTTT
.	.	TRBV6-5	TRBJ2-3	CAAGVTDTQYF	TGTGCCGCAGGAGTAACAGATACGCAGTATTTT
TRBD2	.	TRBV27	TRBJ2-3	CASSALTSGGTDTQYF	TGTGCCAGCAGCGCCCTTACTAGCGGGGGCACAGATACGCAGTATTTT
.	.	TRBV27	TRBJ1-5	CASSFSGTEYSNQPQHF	TGTGCCAGCAGTTTCTCCGGGACGGAATATAGCAATCAGCCCCAGCATTTT
TRBD2	.	TRBV30	TRBJ2-1	CAGAGGPPLYNEQFF	TGTGCGGGGGCGGGAGGGCCTCCGCTCTACAATGAGCAGTTCTTC
.	.	TRBV9	TRBJ2-5	CASSVALGEQETQYF	TGTGCCAGCAGCGTAGCGCTGGGTGAACAAGAGACCCAGTACTTC
.	once	TRBV6-5	TRBJ2-1	CASSYSTGGPYNEQFF	TGTGCCAGCAGTTACTCGACCGGGGGCCCGTACAATGAGCAGTTCTTC
TRBD2	.	TRBV10-2	TRBJ2-7	CASTDSGGASSYEQYF	TGCGCCAGCACTGATAGCGGGGGAGCATCGTCCTACGAGCAGTACTTC
TRBD1	.	TRBV12-5	TRBJ1-5	CASGSTGTAYQPQHF	TGTGCTAGTGGTTCCACCGGGACAGCGTATCAGCCCCAGCATTTT
.	.	TRBV28	TRBJ2-1	CASSLWGTSSYNEQFF	TGTGCCAGCAGTTTATGGGGGACGAGCTCCTACAATGAGCAGTTCTTC
.	.	TRBV4-2	TRBJ1-1	CASSQGHSRNTEAFF	TGTGCCAGCAGCCAAGGACACAGCCGGAACACTGAAGCTTTCTTT
.	once	TRBV9	TRBJ2-1	CASSSSGDEQFF	TGTGCCAGCAGCTCATCAGGGGATGAGCAGTTCTTC
TRBD2	.	TRBV19	TRBJ2-3	CASSQPSGGRVDTQYF	TGTGCCAGTAGTCAACCTAGCGGGGGGCGGGTAGATACGCAGTATTTT
TRBD1	.	TRBV4-3	TRBJ1-1	CASSQYPTGATEAFF	TGCGCCAGCAGCCAATATCCGACAGGGGCCACTGAAGCTTTCTTT
.	.	TRBV6-1	TRBJ2-3	CASSEAIAGGTDTQYF	TGTGCCAGCAGTGAAGCGATCGCAGGGGGGACAGATACGCAGTATTTT
TRBD1	once	TRBV10-3	TRBJ1-5	CAIIGQGCNQPQHF	TGTGCCATCATTGGACAGGGATGCAATCAGCCCCAGCATTTT
.	.	TRBV15	TRBJ2-3	CATSGRGSADTQYF	TGTGCCACCAGCGGTAGGGGGTCCGCAGATACGCAGTATTTT
.	.	TRBV4-3	TRBJ2-2	CASSQAFPYTGELFF	TGCGCCAGCAGCCAAGCTTTTCCTTACACCGGGGAGCTGTTTTTT
TRBD1	.	TRBV9	TRBJ2-2	CASSPDREAGELFF	TGTGCCAGCAGCCCCGACAGGGAAGCCGGGGAGCTGTTTTTT
.	.	TRBV6-5	TRBJ2-7	CASSYDFRARYEQYF	TGTGCCAGCAGTTACGACTTCCGTGCCCGCTACGAGCAGTACTTC
TRBD1	.	TRBV7-8	TRBJ1-5	CASSLSSGGEPQHF	TGTGCCAGCAGCTTAAGTTCAGGGGGCGAGCCCCAGCATTTT
.	.	TRBV4-2	TRBJ2-5	CASSQVGGRETQYF	TGTGCCAGCAGCCAAGTCGGCGGCCGGGAGACCCAGTACTTC
.	.	TRBV11-3	TRBJ2-7	CASSLGGAEQYF	TGTGCCAGCAGCTTAGGTGGGGCCGAGCAGTACTTC
.	.	TRBV7-9	TRBJ2-1	CASSLSGDEQFF	TGTGCCAGCAGCTTATCGGGCGATGAGCAGTTCTTC
TRBD1	.	TRBV6-5	TRBJ1-1	CASSYSDRGFTEAFF	TGTGCCAGCAGTTACTCCGACAGGGGTTTCACTGAAGCTTTCTTT
.	.	TRBV30	TRBJ1-2	CAWSVLGTYGYTF	TGTGCCTGGAGTGTACTGGGGACCTATGGCTACACCTTC